This passage covers 8 T cell receptor beta chains from one sample sequenced in a study of cytotoxic CD8 clonotypes in ibrutinib-treated CLL. Using immunoSEQ multiplex PCR, the repertoire was profiled, and TCRdb retains in-frame clones only, with some absent. Here the sample spans fewer than 80,000 clones, 45% to 65% being singletons. The specimen comprised PBMCs, sampled after 12 months of ibrutinib treatment. Receptors were obtained from a human donor with chronic lymphocytic leukemia.

V and J are TRBV29-1 and TRBJ2-2; no clear D. V lost 7 bases and J lost 5, with 5 bases in between. Germline assignment: CDR1 SQVTM and CDR2 ANQGSEA. This CDR3 is 10 amino acids long. DNA for the CDR3: TGCAGCGGCGGTACCGGGGAGCTGTTTTTT. Encoded protein: CSGGTGELFF.

A single count supports this clone. The chain recombines TRBV5-4 with TRBJ2-7; 7 nucleotides match TRBD1. CDR1 is SGHNT and CDR2 is YYREEE in the germline V gene (reference sequence). With V trimmed by 4 bases and J by 4 bases, 11 bases remained unmatched. The CDR3 length is 15 residues. CDR3 region: CASSTQGPHMYEQYF. The CDR3, as DNA: TGTGCCAGCAGCACACAGGGGCCCCATATGTACGAGCAGTACTTC.

There are a few counts of this clone. V is TRBV10-3 and J is TRBJ2-5; TRBD2 matches at 10 bases. V lost 10 bases, J lost 1 base, and 9 bases stayed unmatched. The germline V gene encodes CDR1 ENHRY and CDR2 SYGVKD. The CDR3 is 15 amino acids. CDR3 sequence: CATRLTSGSQETQYF. In DNA, the CDR3 is TGTGCCACCCGTCTGACTAGCGGGTCCCAAGAGACCCAGTACTTC.

The V call is TRBV7-7, the J call TRBJ2-1; 7 nucleotides agree with TRBD2. V shed 2 bases and J 1 base; nucleotides not matched to a gene: 2. Germline-derived CDR1 and CDR2 are SSHAT and FNYEAQ (reference sequence). The CDR3 covers 15 residues. The CDR3 coding sequence is TGTGCCAGCAGCTTATCAGCGGGGTCCTACAATGAGCAGTTCTTC. Protein sequence: CASSLSAGSYNEQFF.

The chain links TRBV6-1 to TRBJ2-7; D unresolved. This CDR3 is built from 11 residues. The V and J ends lost 5 bases and 8 bases respectively, with 10 bases between them. The germline V gene encodes CDR1 MNHNS and CDR2 SASEGT. CDR3 sequence (DNA): TGTGCCAGCAGTTCCGAGATTAAGCAGTACTTC. It encodes CASSSEIKQYF.

V usage is TRBV19 and J usage is TRBJ2-4, with D possibly being TRBD2 (6 bases). CDR3 length: 13 residues. Between the trimmed V and J ends, which lost 7 bases and 4 bases, there was a span of 11 bases. Per germline, CDR1 LNHDA and CDR2 SQIVND (reference sequence). CDR3 in DNA: TGTGCCAGTACGGAGGGACCGAAAAACATTCAGTACTTC. It encodes CASTEGPKNIQYF.

CDR3 residues: CASSFLLLGEQYV. CDR3 sequence (DNA): TGTGCCAGCAGCTTCCTACTCTTGGGGGAGCAGTACGTC. The chain employs TRBV7-9 and TRBJ2-7; D is undetermined. The CDR3 runs to 13 residues. The V and J ends lost 3 bases and 7 bases respectively, with 13 bases between them. The germline V gene encodes CDR1 SEHNR and CDR2 FQNEAQ (reference sequence).

This clone was seen many times. The V call is TRBV7-6, the J call TRBJ1-5; D uncertain. This CDR3 is built from 13 residues. The germline CDR1 and CDR2 sequences are SGHVS and FNYEAQ. The ends were cut back, 0 bases at V and 4 bases at J, with 4 bases in the middle. The CDR3 bases are TGTGCCAGCAGCTTAGCGAGGAATCAGCCCCAGCATTTT. It yields the protein CASSLARNQPQHF.